This TCR beta chain originates from a study of T cell changes during pregnancy in multiple sclerosis. The protocol was immunoSEQ multiplex PCR, while the TCRdb copy is restricted to in-frame clones and leaves out a portion. This table has more than 90,000 clones, about 91% appearing once. There are 16 residues in the CDR3. The ends lost 5 bases at V and 0 bases at J; junction bases unmatched: 7. Germline CDR1 and CDR2: ENHRY and SYGVKD. The clonotype comes from a female donor with multiple sclerosis, enrolled in a pregnancy study. This sample comprised peripheral blood, obtained in the second trimester of pregnancy. The V call is TRBV10-3, the J call TRBJ2-7; 10 bases map to TRBD1. CDR3 loop: CAISPGTGVISYEQYF. CDR3 sequence (DNA): TGTGCCATCAGTCCCGGGACAGGGGTAATCTCCTACGAGCAGTACTTC.